This T cell receptor (beta chain) was identified during a study of persistence of HIV-infected CD4 T cells (dated by TCRdb to the early 2020s). Regarding the research as a whole: CMV- and HIV-1 Gag-responding CD4+ T cells were isolated from ART-treated individuals so that antigen-driven clonal expansion of HIV-1-infected cells could be examined. The median time the participants had spent on suppressive ART was approximately eight years. Peripheral blood samples of up to about 180 mL were taken at multiple time points, with the exception of two participants who underwent leukapheresis at a single time point. The TCR cluster analysis across participants included under ten participants for CMV and six or seven participants for Gag. Proviral sequencing was used to assess clonality among infected cells, whereas TCRbeta sequencing gauged the clonality of all cells within each sorted population. Results and caveats for the whole study, not just this receptor: Within the same sorted populations, TCR oligoclonality correlated with proviral oligoclonality. Significantly lower TCRbeta richness was observed in CMV- and Gag-responding cells than in anti-CD3/anti-CD28-responding cells, and higher oligoclonality was observed in CMV-responding cells than in CD3/CD28-stimulated and Gag-responding cells. Only a small number of individuals took part in the study, and the range of antigens tested was limited. Bulk TCR analyses could not be restricted to the rare CMV-responding cells that actually carried HIV-1 proviruses. Antigen-responding cells were enriched for expanded CDR3beta sequences that were degenerate, which suggests that CD4+ responses to CMV and Gag underwent convergent selection.

Reading the label with the study, this specimen's treatment or condition is: suppressive antiretroviral therapy. A pool of overlapping 15-mer peptides from HIV-1 Gag, at 1 ug per peptide per mL, was used to stimulate the cells. Nonresponding CD40L-negative CD69-negative CD45RO-high memory CD4+ T cells were sorted as memory populations depleted of antigen-responding cells. HIV-1-infected adults in whom suppressive ART had been started during chronic infection were enrolled as participants. For at least 4 years, the participants' plasma HIV-1 RNA had been undetectable, below 50 copies/mL. To be included, participants needed a CD4+ T cell count above 400 cells/uL and a positive CMV serology. Before stimulation, PBMCs were isolated using density centrifugation and then depleted of CD8+ T cells. For less than 20 hours, the CD8-depleted PBMCs were stimulated with anti-CD28/CD49d costimulation, a CD40-blocking antibody, and enfuvirtide to prevent new infections. Sorting was done on either a Beckman Coulter MoFlo Legacy or an XDP sorter, and propidium iodide was used to exclude dead cells. Genomic DNA was extracted with the QIAamp DNA Mini Kit for samples above one million cells, otherwise with the Quick-DNA Microprep Kit.

On this clone: What antigen it recognizes has not been identified. Base quality data are lacking; no much larger clone is found one base away.

V was cut back by 3 bases and J by 4 bases, leaving a gap of 16 bases between them. Spanning cysteine to phenylalanine, the CDR3 consists of 15 amino acids. The CDR3 DNA has 45 bases and is translated from base 1. The germline V gene provides CDR1 MGHRA and CDR2 YSYEKL. The immunoSEQ hsTCRB assay version 4, run in survey mode, was used to sequence TCRbeta repertoires from genomic DNA. Genomic DNA was diluted to approximately 10 ng/uL, and up to 1 ug per sample was used for TCRbeta sequencing. In the paper's pipeline: Analysis of the TCRbeta data was done in ImmunoSeq Analyzer 3.0, and diversity was computed on productive nucleotide rearrangements. Lower-bound TCR diversity was estimated with the improved Chao index, and clonality with the Gini coefficient using the Immunarch R package. Nucleotide rearrangements that differed but encoded the same CDR3beta amino acid sequence were counted as separate clonotypes. Differential abundance analysis found TCRbeta sequences that were significantly enriched in antigen-responding cells compared with anti-CD3/anti-CD28-activated cells. GLIPH2 clustered TCRs by predicted peptide-MHC specificity, both within individual participants and across merged participant data sets. This immuneACCESS table, as held by TCRdb, lists in-frame sequences with V and J called but not all clones. Of the missing ones, under half trace to an unresolved V gene in checked studies; the others have no known cause. V, J and clone size derive from that table, while D and trimming were established from the DNA sequence. For this sample there are 50,000 to 65,000 clones; roughly 77% appear just once. The ten largest clones capture over 1.5% of the sample.

The material was CD4+ T cells sorted from PBMCs after roughly 17-hour stimulation, obtained from a patient who received antiretroviral therapy. In the paper's terms, the cell subset or site label means: CD40L-CD69- CD45RO-high memory CD4 T cells not responding to Gag peptides. The receptor chain draws on TRBV4-1 and TRBJ2-7; the D region possibly corresponds to TRBD1 (6 bases align). This clonotype was obtained from an adult man with HIV who was CMV-seropositive. The CDR3 reads CASSQGPAGAYEQYF. The nucleotide sequence is given as TGCGCCAGCAGCCAGGGACCGGCAGGGGCGTACGAGCAGTACTTC.